A selection of T cell receptor beta chains follows, all from one sample in a study of CD8+ T cells in alopecia areata. The repertoire was sequenced with immunoSEQ multiplex PCR; TCRdb's copy has only in-frame clones and lacks some. The table lists fewer than 350,000 clones, over 45% of them singletons. Sequencing used CD4+ T cells sorted from blood, obtained at week 24, from a patient treated with tofacitinib. The receptors here all came from a human donor with alopecia areata. Both conserved end residues are part of each CDR3. D genes are given only for firm matches.

D gene: TRBD2
V gene: TRBV6-5
CDR3 length: 11
CDR3 protein: CASRRGETQYF

D gene: -
V gene: TRBV19
CDR3 length: 13
CDR3 protein: CASSRSSYNEQFF

D gene: TRBD2
V gene: TRBV4-3
CDR3 length: 18
CDR3 protein: CASSQLPGAGGFTDTQYF

D gene: TRBD1
V gene: TRBV29-1
CDR3 length: 13
CDR3 protein: CSAGTGRTGELFF

D gene: -
V gene: TRBV15
CDR3 length: 12
CDR3 protein: CATSRPQETQYF

D gene: -
V gene: TRBV6-5
CDR3 length: 15
CDR3 protein: CASKEGSSSYNEQFF

D gene: TRBD2
V gene: TRBV18
CDR3 length: 17
CDR3 protein: CASSPCLAGASTDTQYF

D gene: -
V gene: TRBV9
CDR3 length: 13
CDR3 protein: CASSEGRSTEAFF

D gene: -
V gene: TRBV6-4
CDR3 length: 12
CDR3 protein: CASSDLTDTQYF

D gene: -
V gene: TRBV13
CDR3 length: 13
CDR3 protein: CASSLSASRAQYF

D gene: TRBD1
V gene: TRBV6-6
CDR3 length: 13
CDR3 protein: CASRKTGPGELFF

D gene: -
V gene: TRBV29-1
CDR3 length: 15
CDR3 protein: CSVPGPSSGANVLTF

D gene: -
V gene: TRBV25-1
CDR3 length: 17
CDR3 protein: CASSPWSQGVPNSPLHF

D gene: -
V gene: TRBV29-1
CDR3 length: 14
CDR3 protein: CSVEMRLANTEAFF

D gene: -
V gene: TRBV4-1
CDR3 length: 15
CDR3 protein: CASSQARVANTEAFF

D gene: -
V gene: TRBV5-4
CDR3 length: 16
CDR3 protein: CASSLAHQGYQETQYF

D gene: -
V gene: TRBV11-2
CDR3 length: 16
CDR3 protein: CASSLDLGSSYNEQFF

D gene: -
V gene: TRBV25-1
CDR3 length: 13
CDR3 protein: CASKEDSGNTIYF

D gene: -
V gene: TRBV30
CDR3 length: 12
CDR3 protein: CAWNRVIHEQYF

D gene: -
V gene: TRBV29-1
CDR3 length: 14
CDR3 protein: CSVMGRLTYNEQFF

D gene: -
V gene: TRBV9
CDR3 length: 14
CDR3 protein: CASSVGVVDGELFF

D gene: TRBD1
V gene: TRBV7-9
CDR3 length: 14
CDR3 protein: CASSRQGGNQPQHF

D gene: -
V gene: TRBV10-3
CDR3 length: 14
CDR3 protein: CAISAGTGNYEQYF

D gene: -
V gene: TRBV25-1
CDR3 length: 14
CDR3 protein: CASSELPGNTEAFF

D gene: -
V gene: TRBV2
CDR3 length: 11
CDR3 protein: CASRGQETQYF

D gene: -
V gene: TRBV28
CDR3 length: 17
CDR3 protein: CASSLTQGFSGANVLTF

D gene: -
V gene: TRBV29-1
CDR3 length: 13
CDR3 protein: CSAGWGANYGYTF

D gene: -
V gene: TRBV4-1
CDR3 length: 14
CDR3 protein: CASSQDRPVDTQYF

D gene: -
V gene: TRBV29-1
CDR3 length: 13
CDR3 protein: CSVGLMGPGEAFF

D gene: TRBD1
V gene: TRBV11-2
CDR3 length: 15
CDR3 protein: CASSLSKVQGIEAFF

D gene: -
V gene: TRBV25-1
CDR3 length: 12
CDR3 protein: CASSAGIAEAFF

D gene: -
V gene: TRBV6-6
CDR3 length: 15
CDR3 protein: CASNKDGIAKNIQYF

D gene: TRBD1
V gene: TRBV7-9
CDR3 length: 16
CDR3 protein: CASSLVWAGGQETQYF

D gene: -
V gene: TRBV4-2
CDR3 length: 13
CDR3 protein: CASSQEGRLEAFF

D gene: TRBD1
V gene: TRBV28
CDR3 length: 17
CDR3 protein: CATNTYDRGPEQETQYF

D gene: -
V gene: TRBV7-2
CDR3 length: 13
CDR3 protein: CASSLILPGELFF

D gene: TRBD1
V gene: TRBV6-6
CDR3 length: 15
CDR3 protein: CASSPRQGAAYEQYF

D gene: -
V gene: TRBV29-1
CDR3 length: 14
CDR3 protein: CSVEEARGAYGYTF

D gene: -
V gene: TRBV2
CDR3 length: 13
CDR3 protein: CASRQGYNSPLHF

D gene: TRBD1
V gene: TRBV2
CDR3 length: 13
CDR3 protein: CASRGQVGGEQYF

D gene: -
V gene: TRBV5-1
CDR3 length: 15
CDR3 protein: CASSLVGWGQETQYF

D gene: TRBD1
V gene: TRBV30
CDR3 length: 13
CDR3 protein: CAWSEDRGLEAFF

D gene: -
V gene: TRBV7-3
CDR3 length: 14
CDR3 protein: CASSIDGLDSPLHF

D gene: -
V gene: TRBV30
CDR3 length: 14
CDR3 protein: CAWRQGIRGYEQYF

D gene: TRBD1
V gene: TRBV11-2
CDR3 length: 14
CDR3 protein: CASSQNPGGETQYF

D gene: -
V gene: TRBV14
CDR3 length: 14
CDR3 protein: CASSQDREPYEQYF

D gene: -
V gene: TRBV15
CDR3 length: 15
CDR3 protein: CATSRDRGHGSPLHF

D gene: -
V gene: TRBV2
CDR3 length: 15
CDR3 protein: CASSVEVLNNQPQHF